This T cell receptor (beta chain) was sequenced in a study of neurological immune-mediated disorders. The cDNA came from 5'RACE with 10-nucleotide random UMIs. TCRdb passed the 5' RACE reads through MiXCR, listing each CDR3 protein once. Among around 78,000 distinct CDR3 sequences, 17% were seen once, and the ten largest hold approximately 15%. The study built unsorted libraries from 2 million PBMCs kept at -80 C. The V and J ends lost 7 bases and 4 bases, in that order; junction bases with no gene match: 7. In germline, CDR1 is MNHEY, CDR2 SVGEGT. This CDR3 has 14 residues. Sequencing used PBMCs. The chain is built from TRBV6-2 or TRBV6-3 and TRBJ1-2; 9 bases match TRBD1. The clonotype was recovered from a woman aged 40 to 49 in good health. The CDR3 sequence is CASTRGQGPYGYTF. CDR3 sequence (DNA): TGTGCCAGCACTCGCGGACAGGGGCCCTATGGCTACACCTTC.